This T cell receptor beta chain was sequenced in a study of OX40 agonist ivuxolimab in advanced cancers. For the study at large: Patients were under 90% male with ages about 23 to 90, mean approximately 62.

The table came from immunoSEQ multiplex PCR; TCRdb's copy has only in-frame clones and leaves some out. Of approximately 76,000 clones listed, 85% to 95% are singletons. The germline V gene has CDR1 MRHNA and CDR2 SNTAGT. Unmatched junction bases numbered 18, after V lost 6 bases and J lost 0 bases. The CDR3 runs to 20 residues. No patient had autoimmune disease or received systemic immunosuppression. The receptor was isolated from an adult with an advanced solid tumor such as melanoma, head and neck, liver or kidney cancer. The rearrangement joins TRBV6-4 to TRBJ2-2; the match to TRBD2 covers 8 bases. Sequenced material: CD4+ or CD8+ T cells sorted from blood, taken in a trial of the OX40 agonist ivuxolimab. CDR3 sequence reads: CASSPLPGLVSPPNTGELFF. As DNA, the CDR3 is TGTGCCAGCAGCCCTTTACCGGGACTAGTCTCCCCCCCGAACACCGGGGAGCTGTTTTTT.